One sample yielded the 29 T cell receptor beta chains listed below, sequenced in a study of cytomegalovirus exposure and HLA in healthy donors. The PCR used 60 Vbeta and 13 Jbeta primers. Only in-frame clones appear in the TCRdb table, and some are missing; sequencing was by immunoSEQ multiplex PCR. This repertoire shows about 150,000 clones, just under 75% found once; its top ten account for 1.6%. Source material: PBMCs. These receptors came from a woman between 18 and 29 years old in good health and CMV-seronegative.

As concerns this clone: Distinct nucleotide sequences in the sample also encode this CDR3. The chain joins TRBV7-2 to TRBJ2-2; D uncertain. The germline V and J ends were trimmed by 1 base and 4 bases, with 4 bases remaining between them. Germline CDR1 SGHTA, CDR2 FQGNSA. The CDR3 spans 13 residues. The CDR3: CASSLVSTGELFF. The CDR3 DNA reads TGTGCCAGCAGCTTAGTTAGCACCGGGGAGCTGTTTTTT.

V gene TRBV5-6 combines with J gene TRBJ1-1; D ambiguous. Germline V lookup: CDR1 SGHDT, CDR2 YYEEEE. V dropped 7 bases and J dropped 1 base, with 14 bases sitting between them. CDR3 length: 14 amino acids. In nucleotides, the CDR3 is TGTGCCAGCGAGGGCTTCCGGGGGAACACTGAAGCTTTCTTT. It is translated as CASEGFRGNTEAFF.

This clone was detected only a few times. J is TRBJ1-4 and V is TRBV4-3; 8 bases map to TRBD1. Germline V CDR1 and CDR2: LGHNA, YSLEER. The CDR3 is 18 amino acids. V was clipped by 0 bases and J by 4 bases; unmatched bases: 10. The CDR3: CASSQDGAWTGINEKLFF. The CDR3 coding sequence is TGCGCCAGCAGCCAAGATGGTGCCTGGACAGGGATTAATGAAAAACTGTTTTTT.

This clone was detected only once. This chain uses TRBV9 with TRBJ2-1; 11 nucleotides agree with TRBD1. The CDR3 consists of 15 residues. V dropped 3 bases and J dropped 4; count of bases not matched to a gene: 3. Germline CDR1 reads SGDLS; CDR2 reads YYNGEE. The CDR3 loop is CASSGGTGGYNEQFF. Written as DNA, the CDR3 is TGTGCCAGCAGCGGCGGGACAGGGGGGTACAATGAGCAGTTCTTC.

The chain joins TRBV10-3 to TRBJ1-1; D gene uncertain. The CDR3 runs to 12 residues. Trimming took off 8 bases at V and 4 bases at J, with 11 bases between the two ends. The V gene's germline CDR1 is ENHRY and CDR2 SYGVKD. CDR3 loop: CAIAGSGTEAFF. The CDR3 region has the DNA TGTGCCATCGCCGGGTCGGGCACTGAAGCTTTCTTT.

The chain links TRBV5-1 to TRBJ1-1, with a possible D match to TRBD1 (5 bases). Germline CDR1 is SGHRS and CDR2 is YFSETQ. The CDR3 runs 16 residues. The ends were cut back, 4 bases at V and 1 base at J, with 17 bases in the middle. DNA of the CDR3: TGCGCCAGCAGCCACTTGGTAGGGGTTAAGAACACTGAAGCTTTCTTT. It encodes CASSHLVGVKNTEAFF.

The chain links TRBV7-8 to TRBJ1-2; possible D gene TRBD1, 6 bases. CDR3 length: 14 residues. Between the trimmed V and J ends, which lost 5 bases and 2 bases, there was a span of 12 bases. Germline V lookup: CDR1 SGHVS, CDR2 FQNEAQ. The CDR3 DNA reads TGTGCCAGCAGCCCGCGGACAGCGAACTATGGCTACACCTTC. Translated, it gives CASSPRTANYGYTF.

The chain uses TRBV29-1 and TRBJ1-1; D possibly corresponds to TRBD1 (5 bases). CDR3 length: 13 amino acids. Germline CDR1 reads SQVTM; CDR2 reads ANQGSEA. Trimming pared 4 bases from V and 1 base from J, leaving 10 bases between. For the CDR3, the DNA is TGCAGCGTTGGAGGACACGCGAACACTGAAGCTTTCTTT. It yields the protein CSVGGHANTEAFF.

The CDR3 DNA reads as TGTGCCAGCAGTTCCGGGGGGCCAGGTCGAACCTACGAGCAGTACTTC. It specifies CASSSGGPGRTYEQYF. This chain connects TRBV28 to TRBJ2-7, with TRBD2 as a possible D gene (7 bases). Trimming removed 4 bases at V and 2 bases at J, with 18 bases between. CDR3 length equals 16 residues. Germline-derived CDR1 and CDR2 are MDHEN and SYDVKM.

The chain joins TRBV6-6 to TRBJ1-1, with 8 bases lining up with TRBD1. The germline CDR1 and CDR2 sequences are MNHNY and SVGAGI (reference sequence). The CDR3 has 15 amino acids. Trimming at V came to 4 bases and at J to 3 bases, leaving 7 bases not matched to a gene. CDR3: CASSLTGDRDTEAFF. CDR3 coding DNA: TGTGCCAGCAGTTTGACAGGGGACCGAGACACTGAAGCTTTCTTT.

The chain is built from TRBV7-3 and TRBJ1-1; D possibly corresponds to TRBD1 (5 bases). This CDR3 has 13 amino acids. V lost 5 bases and J lost 1, with 8 bases in between. Germline CDR1 SGHTA, CDR2 FQGTGA. CDR3: CASSPGQNTEAFF. The CDR3 region has the DNA TGTGCCAGCAGCCCAGGACAGAACACTGAAGCTTTCTTT.

The rearrangement links TRBV14 to TRBJ2-5; D is perhaps TRBD1 (5 bases). V shed 4 bases and J shed 5 bases, with 8 bases lying between them. This CDR3 is built from 12 residues. Germline V gene sequence: CDR1 SGHDN, CDR2 FVKESK. The CDR3 DNA reads TGTGCCAGCAGCCGGGGCGGTGAGACCCAGTACTTC. Encoded protein: CASSRGGETQYF.

This clone has only a few counts. The gene calls are TRBV4-3 and TRBJ1-5, with D unresolved. With 4 bases removed from V and 0 bases from J, the gap between germline ends came to 7 bases. The CDR3 contains 14 residues. From germline, CDR1 is LGHNA and CDR2 YSLEER. CDR3 sequence reads: CASSLEGSNQPQHF. For the CDR3, the DNA is TGCGCCAGCAGCCTGGAGGGTAGCAATCAGCCCCAGCATTTT.

The chain has TRBV7-8 and TRBJ2-7, with D possibly matching TRBD2 (5 bases). Trimming stripped 0 bases from V and 2 bases from J, with 8 bases between. CDR1 is SGHVS and CDR2 is FQNEAQ in the germline V gene. CDR3 size: 14 residues. DNA of the CDR3: TGTGCCAGCAGCTTAGCTGAGCGGCCCTACGAGCAGTACGTC. It yields the protein CASSLAERPYEQYV.

This rearrangement joins TRBV7-8 to TRBJ2-7; perhaps TRBD2 as D (5 bases). The CDR3 sequence is 16 residues long. V shed 5 bases and J shed 7 bases, with 24 bases lying between them. The germline V gene has CDR1 SGHVS and CDR2 FQNEAQ. The CDR3 loop reads CASSPALLGAPGEQYV. The CDR3 coding sequence is TGTGCCAGCAGCCCCGCGTTATTGGGAGCGCCGGGAGAGCAGTACGTC.

This clone was seen once. The CDR3: CASSSSQWSTDTQYF. CDR3 sequence (DNA): TGTGCCAGCAGCTCGTCCCAATGGAGTACAGATACGCAGTATTTT. The rearrangement joins TRBV7-9 to TRBJ2-3; no firm D call. CDR1 is SEHNR, CDR2 FQNEAQ, per germline (reference sequence). The CDR3 totals 15 residues. Trimming stripped 4 bases from V and 3 bases from J, with 14 bases between.

This chain connects TRBV5-6 to TRBJ2-3, with 7 bases that match TRBD2. Germline trimming cut 3 bases from V and 2 bases from J; bases unmatched to any gene: 15. Germline lookup yields CDR1 SGHDT and CDR2 YYEEEE. This CDR3 is 18 amino acids long. The DNA for the CDR3 is TGTGCCAGCAGCTCTCCCTCTAGCGGCGCATACCTCACAGATACGCAGTATTTT. As protein: CASSSPSSGAYLTDTQYF.

The chain employs TRBV7-2 and TRBJ2-5; 7 bases align to TRBD1. V lost 1 base to trimming and J lost 6 bases; unmatched junction nucleotides: 5. The CDR3 is made up of 14 amino acids. Germline V gene sequence: CDR1 SGHTA, CDR2 FQGNSA. This CDR3 reads CASSLGQGFQTQYF. Here the CDR3 DNA reads TGTGCCAGCAGCTTAGGACAGGGCTTTCAGACCCAGTACTTC.

The V gene is TRBV13, the J gene TRBJ1-5; the D gene is possibly TRBD1 (6 bases). This CDR3 region has 14 residues. In germline, CDR1 is PRHDT, CDR2 FYEKMQ (reference sequence). Trimming removed 4 bases at V and 6 bases at J, with 13 bases between. The DNA for the CDR3 is TGTGCCAGCAGCTCCTCTGGGGGGGCTCAGCCCCAGCATTTT. The encoded protein is CASSSSGGAQPQHF. The full variable domain, in which reference TRBV13 and TRBJ1-5 provide the parts outside the CDR3, is AAGVIQSPRHLIKEKRETATLKCYPIPRHDTVYWYQQGPGQDPQFLISFYEKMQSDKGSIPDRFSAQQFSDYHSELNMSSLELGDSALYFCASSSSGGAQPQHFGDGTRLSIL.

The chain is built from TRBV6-5 and TRBJ1-2; 9 bases are a match to TRBD1. This CDR3 contains 14 residues. V was clipped by 2 bases and J by 2 bases; unmatched bases: 0. The germline CDR1 and CDR2 sequences are MNHEY and SVGAGI. CDR3 coding DNA: TGTGCCAGCAGTTACGGACAGGGGAACTATGGCTACACCTTC. It codes for CASSYGQGNYGYTF.

The chain couples TRBV5-1 to TRBJ2-1; D is perhaps TRBD1 (6 bases). With 3 bases removed from V and 7 bases from J, the gap between germline ends came to 11 bases. The CDR3 is made up of 13 amino acids. Germline V CDR1 and CDR2: SGHRS, YFSETQ. CDR3 loop: CASSSSGENEQFF. The CDR3 nucleotides are TGCGCCAGCAGCTCCTCAGGGGAGAATGAGCAGTTCTTC.

The rearrangement uses TRBV7-7 and TRBJ2-5; the match to TRBD1 covers 9 bases. Unmatched junction bases numbered 4, after V lost 3 bases and J lost 5 bases. Germline V gene data show CDR1 as SSHAT and CDR2 as FNYEAQ (reference sequence). The CDR3 contains 14 residues. CDR3: CASSFWTGEETQYF. CDR3 coding DNA: TGTGCCAGCAGCTTCTGGACAGGGGAGGAGACCCAGTACTTC.

The chain links TRBV7-2 to TRBJ1-1; weak D call: TRBD1 (6 bases). The CDR3 loop spans 15 amino acids. Trimming stripped 3 bases from V and 0 bases from J, with 11 bases between. Germline loops: CDR1 SGHTA, CDR2 FQGNSA. The CDR3 DNA reads as TGTGCCAGCAGCTTTCTCGGACAGCTGAACACTGAAGCTTTCTTT. It encodes CASSFLGQLNTEAFF.

The V gene is TRBV9, the J gene TRBJ2-7, with TRBD2 as a possible D gene (5 bases). V gave up 4 bases and J gave up 4 bases, with 9 bases separating them. Germline V gene lookup returns CDR1 SGDLS and CDR2 YYNGEE. CDR3 size: 12 residues. The CDR3 DNA sequence: TGTGCCAGCAGCTCAAGCGGATACGAGCAGTACTTC. The encoded protein is CASSSSGYEQYF.

The V call is TRBV19, the J call TRBJ2-6; a possible D gene is TRBD1 (5 bases). The V gene lost 6 bases and the J gene lost 0 bases, with 12 bases spanning the gap. Germline CDR1 is LNHDA and CDR2 is SQIVND (reference sequence). The CDR3 covers 16 residues. The CDR3 sequence: CASRGAGYSGANVLTF. In DNA form, the CDR3 reads TGTGCCAGTAGAGGGGCAGGTTACTCTGGGGCCAACGTCCTGACTTTC.

The chain recombines TRBV7-2 with TRBJ2-2; a weak D match, TRBD1 (6 bases). CDR3 length equals 16 residues. Germline values: CDR1 SGHTA, CDR2 FQGNSA. The V and J ends lost 1 base and 5 bases respectively, with 14 bases between them. In DNA form, the CDR3 reads TGTGCCAGCAGCTTAGAGTCTAGTACAGGGACCGGGGAGCTGTTTTTT. Translating it yields CASSLESSTGTGELFF.

This chain uses TRBV5-1 with TRBJ2-3, with 9 bases matching TRBD2. Germline CDR1 reads SGHRS; CDR2 reads YFSETQ. CDR3 length equals 17 residues. With 0 bases clipped from V and 2 bases from J, the junction kept 7 bases outside the gene matches. CDR3 in amino acids: CASSLVISGGTTDTQYF. CDR3 bases: TGCGCCAGCAGCTTGGTGATTAGCGGGGGAACCACAGATACGCAGTATTTT.

V gene TRBV2 combines with J gene TRBJ2-5, with 10 positions matching TRBD2. Germline V gene lookup returns CDR1 SNHLY and CDR2 FYNNEI. J gave up 4 bases and V 4 bases, and 6 bases lay outside the gene matches. The CDR3 loop spans 15 amino acids. CDR3 in amino acids: CASSGGSGRGETQYF. In DNA form, the CDR3 reads TGTGCCAGCAGTGGGGGGAGCGGGAGGGGAGAGACCCAGTACTTC.

The chain joins TRBV15 to TRBJ2-3; TRBD2 aligns across 7 bases. The CDR3 totals 14 residues. V was clipped by 5 bases and J by 2 bases; unmatched bases: 4. Germline values: CDR1 LNHNV, CDR2 YYDKDF (reference sequence). Here the CDR3 reads CATSFGTNTDTQYF. The CDR3 DNA reads TGTGCCACCAGCTTTGGGACTAACACAGATACGCAGTATTTT.